These 23 T cell receptor beta chains share one sample of origin, sequenced in a study of blood T cell repertoires in COVID-19. The data were produced by immunoSEQ multiplex PCR, yet TCRdb's version contains in-frame clones alone and is incomplete. The sample has under 300,000 clones, 86% seen once. Material: peripheral blood. All receptors derive from a woman aged 65 to 85 with COVID-19, enrolled during active disease.

This clone has a handful of counts. The chain is built from TRBV19 and TRBJ2-4; D unresolved. Germline V gene sequence: CDR1 LNHDA, CDR2 SQIVND (reference sequence). The length of the CDR3 is 12 residues. The germline V and J ends were trimmed by 3 bases and 4 bases, with 4 bases remaining between them. CDR3 loop: CASSIQKNIQYF. DNA of the CDR3: TGTGCCAGTAGTATTCAGAAAAACATTCAGTACTTC.

The chain's CDR3 is CASSQVSSGGYEQYF. In nucleotides, the CDR3 is TGTGCCAGCAGCCAAGTCTCCAGCGGGGGCTACGAGCAGTACTTC. The chain couples TRBV3-1 (or the pseudogene TRBV3-2) to TRBJ2-7; 8 bases map to TRBD2. CDR1 LGHDT and CDR2 YNNKEL come from the germline V gene (reference sequence). V shed 1 base, J shed 3 bases, and the junction held 5 bases outside the gene matches. The CDR3 consists of 15 residues.

The rearrangement links TRBV18 to TRBJ1-1; 7 nucleotides match TRBD1. J gave up 5 bases and V 3 bases, and 9 bases lay outside the gene matches. The CDR3 totals 15 residues. CDR1 is KGHSH and CDR2 is LQKENI in the germline V gene. The CDR3 nucleotides read TGTGCCAGCTCACCTGCAGGGGGTAGAGGGACTGAAGCTTTCTTT. It is translated as CASSPAGGRGTEAFF.

A few counts support this clone. This sequence joins TRBV7-9 and TRBJ1-2; D call uncertain. Germline V lookup: CDR1 SEHNR, CDR2 FQNEAQ (reference sequence). This CDR3 spans 14 amino acids. Trimming took 2 bases from V and 4 from J, leaving 11 bases between them. CDR3 sequence: CASSLMRESYGYTF. The CDR3 coding sequence is TGTGCCAGCAGCTTAATGAGGGAGTCCTATGGCTACACCTTC. The complete variable domain, with remaining parts taken from reference TRBV7-9 and TRBJ1-2, reads DTGVSQNPRHKITKRGQNVTFRCDPISEHNRLYWYRQTLGQGPEFLTYFQNEAQLEKSRLLSDRFSAERPKGSFSTLEIQRTEQGDSAMYLCASSLMRESYGYTFGSGTRLTVV.

V gene TRBV2 combines with J gene TRBJ1-1; 9 bases match TRBD1. This CDR3 comprises 15 residues. V lost 7 bases, J lost 1 base, and 7 bases stayed unmatched. CDR1 and CDR2 from the germline V gene are SNHLY and FYNNEI. Here the CDR3 reads CASTRQGGKNTEAFF. As DNA, the CDR3 is TGTGCCAGCACCAGACAGGGGGGGAAGAACACTGAAGCTTTCTTT.

This chain uses TRBV7-2 with TRBJ1-2; tentatively, D is TRBD1 (6 bases). Germline values: CDR1 SGHTA, CDR2 FQGNSA. CDR3 size: 15 residues. Trimming removed 0 bases at V and 8 bases at J, with 16 bases between. The CDR3 is CASSLARTDRRGYTF. The CDR3 DNA reads as TGTGCCAGCAGCTTAGCCAGGACAGACCGTCGGGGCTACACCTTC.

This clone was detected only a few times. The rearrangement uses TRBV6-5 and TRBJ1-5; 7 bases line up with TRBD1. Unmatched junction bases numbered 3, after V lost 2 bases and J lost 2 bases. The germline CDR1 and CDR2 sequences are MNHEY and SVGAGI. The length of the CDR3 is 15 residues. DNA for the CDR3: TGTGCCAGCAGTTACCGACAGGGTGGCAATCAGCCCCAGCATTTT. Amino acid sequence: CASSYRQGGNQPQHF.

The chain carries TRBV10-3 and TRBJ1-1, with 7 bases matching TRBD1. The V segment lost 8 bases and the J segment 0 bases; nucleotides outside the gene matches: 0. CDR1 is ENHRY and CDR2 is SYGVKD in the germline V gene. The CDR3 loop spans 12 amino acids. The CDR3 sequence: CAIGTVNTEAFF. The CDR3 DNA reads TGTGCCATCGGGACAGTGAACACTGAAGCTTTCTTT.

The rearrangement links TRBV5-1 to TRBJ1-1; D possibly corresponds to TRBD1 (5 bases). The ends were cut back, 3 bases at V and 1 base at J, with 7 bases in the middle. Germline loops: CDR1 SGHRS, CDR2 YFSETQ. The CDR3 has 13 amino acids. CDR3 residues: CASSWRGNTEAFF. The CDR3 coding sequence is TGCGCCAGCAGCTGGAGGGGGAACACTGAAGCTTTCTTT. Looking up the rest from reference TRBV5-1 and TRBJ1-1 gives the full variable domain: KAGVTQTPRYLIKTRGQQVTLSCSPISGHRSVSWYQQTPGQGLQFLFEYFSETQRNKGNFPGRFSGRQFSNSRSEMNVSTLELGDSALYLCASSWRGNTEAFFGQGTRLTVV.

This chain connects TRBV4-3 to TRBJ2-7, with 7 bases that match TRBD1. The CDR3 consists of 13 residues. Germline CDR1 LGHNA, CDR2 YSLEER. V lost 1 base and J lost 5; bases outside the gene matches: 2. This CDR3 reads CASSQATGDEQYF. Here the CDR3 DNA reads TGCGCCAGCAGCCAAGCTACAGGGGACGAGCAGTACTTC.

The chain combines TRBV10-3 with TRBJ2-7; a possible D gene is TRBD1 (5 bases). The ends were cut back, 3 bases at V and 2 bases at J, with 17 bases in the middle. The CDR3 totals 16 residues. The germline gives CDR1 ENHRY, CDR2 SYGVKD. The CDR3 loop is CAISELQDVLAYEQYF. CDR3 nucleotides: TGTGCCATCAGTGAATTACAGGACGTGTTGGCCTACGAGCAGTACTTC.

The chain uses TRBV5-6 and TRBJ2-5; 7 nucleotides match TRBD1. The CDR3 covers 14 residues. J was trimmed by 1 base and V by 3 bases; bases with no gene match: 3. The germline V gene encodes CDR1 SGHDT and CDR2 YYEEEE. The CDR3 region has the DNA TGTGCCAGCAGCTCTCAGGGGGTCCAAGAGACCCAGTACTTC. It translates to CASSSQGVQETQYF.

CDR3 DNA: TGCGCCAGCAGCTTGGGGACAGGGGCGAATCAGCCCCAGCATTTT. Its translation is CASSLGTGANQPQHF. This chain connects TRBV5-1 to TRBJ1-5, with TRBD1 identical over 9 bases. The germline V gene has CDR1 SGHRS and CDR2 YFSETQ. V was clipped by 0 bases and J by 4 bases; unmatched bases: 2. This CDR3 has 15 amino acids.

The chain joins TRBV2 to TRBJ2-5; 8 positions agree with TRBD2. The junction had 5 bases not matched to a gene; V was cut back by 3 bases and J by 5 bases. The CDR3 consists of 14 residues. Looked up from germline, CDR1 is SNHLY and CDR2 is FYNNEI. The CDR3 bases are TGTGCCAGCAGTGATAGCGGGGTCCTGGAGACCCAGTACTTC. Protein: CASSDSGVLETQYF.

The J gene is TRBJ1-2, the V gene TRBV6-5; 9 nucleotides match TRBD1. The CDR3 has 14 amino acids. V lost 5 bases to trimming and J lost 4 bases; unmatched junction nucleotides: 5. Germline CDR1 MNHEY, CDR2 SVGAGI. This chain's CDR3 is CASSPQGAVYGYTF. DNA for the CDR3: TGTGCCAGCAGTCCACAGGGGGCGGTCTATGGCTACACCTTC.

The chain is built from TRBV5-3 and TRBJ1-5; D uncertain. TRBV5-3 is marked as an open reading frame, function uncertain. V was clipped by 0 bases and J by 8 bases, with 3 bases between them. The CDR3 has 11 amino acids. The CDR3 protein is CARSLVEPQHF. The DNA for the CDR3 is TGTGCCAGAAGCTTGGTCGAGCCCCAGCATTTT.

The CDR3, as DNA: TGTGCCAGCAGCCTACGACTAGCGGGGGAGAATGAGCAGTTCTTC. Its translation: CASSLRLAGENEQFF. The chain joins TRBV9 to TRBJ2-1; 12 nucleotides agree with TRBD2. In germline, CDR1 is SGDLS, CDR2 YYNGEE. Trimming took 4 bases from V and 7 from J; bases not matched to a gene: 6. This CDR3 is built from 15 residues. Full variable domain (outside the CDR3, taken from reference TRBV9 and TRBJ2-1): DSGVTQTPKHLITATGQRVTLRCSPRSGDLSVYWYQQSLDQGLQFLIQYYNGEERAKGNILERFSAQQFPDLHSELNLSSLELGDSALYFCASSLRLAGENEQFFGPGTRLTVL.

This clone was observed a handful of times. The DNA of the CDR3 is TGTGCCAGCAGTTTAGACTCAAGCTCCTACAATGAGCAGTTCTTC. Encoded protein: CASSLDSSSYNEQFF. The rearrangement joins TRBV28 to TRBJ2-1, with unresolved D. V was clipped by 2 bases and J by 0 bases, with 8 bases between them. Germline V gene data show CDR1 as MDHEN and CDR2 as SYDVKM. CDR3 size: 15 residues.

The rearrangement links TRBV28 to TRBJ1-2; TRBD1 might be the D (6 bases). CDR3 length: 13 residues. V dropped 6 bases and J dropped 8 bases, with 16 bases sitting between them. From germline, CDR1 is MDHEN and CDR2 SYDVKM. The CDR3 DNA reads TGTGCCAGCAGCCTTAATACAGGGAGAGGCTACACCTTC. Its protein product is CASSLNTGRGYTF.

This sequence joins TRBV7-8 and TRBJ1-4; 10 bases agree with TRBD1. CDR1 and CDR2 (germline): SGHVS, FQNEAQ. With V trimmed by 0 bases and J by 7 bases, 8 bases remained unmatched. This CDR3 has 17 residues. CDR3: CASSLAATGDRGEKLFF. The CDR3 DNA reads TGTGCCAGCAGCTTAGCGGCGACGGGGGACAGGGGTGAAAAACTGTTTTTT. Supplemented by reference TRBV7-8 and TRBJ1-4, the full variable domain reads GAGVSQSPRYKVAKRGQDVALRCDPISGHVSLFWYQQALGQGPEFLTYFQNEAQLDKSGLPSDRFFAERPEGSVSTLKIQRTQQEDSAVYLCASSLAATGDRGEKLFFGSGTQLSVL.

J is TRBJ2-5 and V is TRBV30, with D possibly being TRBD2 (5 bases). V was trimmed by 4 bases and J by 8 bases, leaving 14 bases between them. Per germline, CDR1 GTSNPN and CDR2 SVGIG (reference sequence). The length of the CDR3 is 12 residues. The CDR3 spells CAWTGLEGTQYF. CDR3 sequence (DNA): TGTGCCTGGACAGGCCTTGAGGGAACCCAGTACTTC.

V usage is TRBV29-1 and J usage is TRBJ1-2; 10 nucleotides align to TRBD1. The CDR3 sequence is 12 residues long. Looked up from germline, CDR1 is SQVTM and CDR2 is ANQGSEA. V was clipped by 6 bases and J by 8 bases; unmatched bases: 6. CDR3 in amino acids: CSVGGQGQGYTF. CDR3 in DNA: TGCAGCGTGGGGGGACAGGGGCAGGGCTACACCTTC.

This sequence joins TRBV7-2 and TRBJ2-3, with 8 bases matching TRBD2. The germline V gene has CDR1 SGHTA and CDR2 FQGNSA. Unmatched junction bases numbered 3, after V lost 2 bases and J lost 2 bases. This CDR3 spans 15 amino acids. DNA for the CDR3: TGTGCCAGCAGCTTAAGAGCGGGGGCCACAGATACGCAGTATTTT. As protein: CASSLRAGATDTQYF.